This TCR beta chain was profiled in a study of blood T cells in healthy people across ages. Whole-study context: Using template switching, researchers captured about one barcoded beta molecule for each two T cells.

Germline V gives CDR1 SGHVS, CDR2 FQNEAQ. The CDR3 covers 17 residues. Donor samples were obtained from healthy Caucasian individuals from Russia, aged 6 to 90. A second PCR of 7 to 11 cycles used a sample-barcoded 5' primer and a J-beta primer mix. With 12 random nucleotides, a template-switch adaptor tagged each individual cDNA molecule. One entry per CDR3 protein results from TCRdb running MiXCR on the 5' RACE reads. The table has 550,000 to 800,000 distinct CDR3 sequences, about a third seen once. Sequencing used blood. V gene TRBV7-8 combines with J gene TRBJ2-1; 10 bases line up with TRBD2. Gene TRBJ2-7 matches the end of the DNA better, so the J call may be wrong. The sequence derives from an elderly woman in good health. CDR3 residues: CASSYEVAGGRYNEQYF. In DNA, the CDR3 is TGTGCCAGCAGCTATGAGGTAGCGGGGGGTAGGTACAATGAGCAGTACTTC.